The clone carrying this T cell receptor (beta chain) has more than one count but fewer than ten. The target antigen is unknown. With V trimmed by 8 bases and J by 6 bases, 2 bases remained unmatched. The CDR3 sequence is 12 residues long. Germline V gives CDR1 LNHNV, CDR2 YYDKDF (reference sequence). This record comes from a study of T cells in Graves' hyperthyroidism and ophthalmopathy. Amplified TCR beta CDR3 regions came from RNA transcripts. The TCR CDR3 first-round RT-PCR relied on the HTBI primer set. In TCRdb, the multiplex PCR reads were re-called with MiXCR into one record per CDR3 protein. Of more than 450,000 distinct CDR3 sequences detected, nearly 20% appear once; the ten largest clones hold 45% to 50%. General study points: Most expanded thyroid clonotypes above 0.001 also appeared in blood.

A NOSPECS grade of at least 4, a Clinical Activity Score of at least 3 and duration under 3 months were recorded in ophthalmopathy patients. Diagnosis rested on symptoms, serum thyroxine and TRAb, thyroid ultrasound, and orbital computed tomography. The sample consisted of blood. This chain joins TRBV15 and TRBJ1-4; 8 positions agree with TRBD1. The clonotype originates from a man aged 35 to 55 with Graves' ophthalmopathy. CDR3 in amino acids: CATEQGDEKLFF. The CDR3 DNA reads as TGTGCCACCGAACAGGGGGATGAAAAACTGTTTTTT.